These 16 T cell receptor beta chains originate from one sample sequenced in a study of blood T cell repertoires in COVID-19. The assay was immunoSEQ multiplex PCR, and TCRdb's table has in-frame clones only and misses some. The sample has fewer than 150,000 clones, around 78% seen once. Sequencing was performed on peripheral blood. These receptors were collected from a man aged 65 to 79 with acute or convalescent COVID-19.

The CDR3 loop is CASSAGLATSSYEQYF. As DNA, the CDR3 is TGTGCCAGCAGCGCGGGACTAGCGACATCCTCCTACGAGCAGTACTTC. The chain combines TRBV5-4 with TRBJ2-7, with 10 nucleotides matching TRBD2. J lost 0 bases, V lost 4 bases, and 7 bases had no gene match. The germline gives CDR1 SGHNT, CDR2 YYREEE (reference sequence). CDR3 length: 16 amino acids.

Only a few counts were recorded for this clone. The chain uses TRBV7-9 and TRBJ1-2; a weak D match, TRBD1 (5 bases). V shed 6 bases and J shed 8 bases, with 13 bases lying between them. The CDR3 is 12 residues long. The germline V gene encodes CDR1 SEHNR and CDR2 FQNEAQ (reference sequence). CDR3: CASSPREGGYTF. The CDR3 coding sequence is TGTGCCAGCAGTCCCAGGGAGGGAGGCTACACCTTC.

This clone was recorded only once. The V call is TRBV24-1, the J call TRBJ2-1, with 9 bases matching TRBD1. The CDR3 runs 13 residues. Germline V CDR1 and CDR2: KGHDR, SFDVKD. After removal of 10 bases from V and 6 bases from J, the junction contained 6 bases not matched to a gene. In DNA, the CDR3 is TGTGCCACACGGGGACAGGGACGCAATGAGCAGTTCTTC. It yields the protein CATRGQGRNEQFF.

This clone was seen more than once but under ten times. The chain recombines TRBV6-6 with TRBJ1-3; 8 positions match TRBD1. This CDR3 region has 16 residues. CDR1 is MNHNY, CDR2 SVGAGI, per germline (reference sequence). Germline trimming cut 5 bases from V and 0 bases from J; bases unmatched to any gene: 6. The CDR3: CASSPGTGFSGNTIYF. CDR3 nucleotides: TGTGCCAGCAGTCCCGGGACAGGTTTCTCTGGAAACACCATATATTTT.

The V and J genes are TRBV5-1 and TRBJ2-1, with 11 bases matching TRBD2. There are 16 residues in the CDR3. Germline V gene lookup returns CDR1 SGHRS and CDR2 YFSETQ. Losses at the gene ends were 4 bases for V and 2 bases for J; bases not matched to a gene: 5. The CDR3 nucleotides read TGCGCCAGCAGCCTAGGGACTAGCGGTCCCTACAATGAGCAGTTCTTC. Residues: CASSLGTSGPYNEQFF.

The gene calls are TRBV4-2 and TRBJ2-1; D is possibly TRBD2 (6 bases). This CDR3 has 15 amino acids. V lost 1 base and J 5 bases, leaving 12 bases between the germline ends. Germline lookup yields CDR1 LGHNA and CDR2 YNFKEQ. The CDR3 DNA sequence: TGTGCCAGCAGCCAAGTGGCGACTAGAAACAATGAGCAGTTCTTC. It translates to CASSQVATRNNEQFF.

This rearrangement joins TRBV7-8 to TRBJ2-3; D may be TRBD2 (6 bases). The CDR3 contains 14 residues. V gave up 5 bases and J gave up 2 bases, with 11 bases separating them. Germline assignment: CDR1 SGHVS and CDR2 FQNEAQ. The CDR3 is CASSPGLYTDTQYF. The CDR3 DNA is TGTGCCAGCAGCCCGGGACTGTACACAGATACGCAGTATTTT.

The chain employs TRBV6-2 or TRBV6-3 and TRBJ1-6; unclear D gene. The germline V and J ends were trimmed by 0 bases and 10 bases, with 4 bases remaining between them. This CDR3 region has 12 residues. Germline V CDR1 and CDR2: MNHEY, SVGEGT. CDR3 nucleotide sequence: TGTGCCAGCAGTTACTCTCAATCACCCCTCCACTTT. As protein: CASSYSQSPLHF.

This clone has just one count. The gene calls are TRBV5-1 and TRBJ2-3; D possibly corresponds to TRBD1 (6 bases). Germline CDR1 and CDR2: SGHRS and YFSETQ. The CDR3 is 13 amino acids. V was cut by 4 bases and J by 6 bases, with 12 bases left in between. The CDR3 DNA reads TGCGCCAGCAGCGAGACAGGCAGCGATACGCAGTATTTT. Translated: CASSETGSDTQYF.

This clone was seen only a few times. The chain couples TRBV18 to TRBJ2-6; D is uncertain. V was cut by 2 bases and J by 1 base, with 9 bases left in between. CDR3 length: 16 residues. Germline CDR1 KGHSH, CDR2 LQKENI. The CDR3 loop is CASSPFDGSGANVLTF. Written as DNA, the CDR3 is TGTGCCAGCTCACCATTCGACGGGTCTGGGGCCAACGTCCTGACTTTC.

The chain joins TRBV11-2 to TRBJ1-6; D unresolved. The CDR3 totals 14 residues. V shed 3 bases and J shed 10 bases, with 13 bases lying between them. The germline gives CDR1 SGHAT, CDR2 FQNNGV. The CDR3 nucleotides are TGTGCCAGCAGCTTGAACGGGGTAGAATCACCCCTCCACTTT. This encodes CASSLNGVESPLHF.

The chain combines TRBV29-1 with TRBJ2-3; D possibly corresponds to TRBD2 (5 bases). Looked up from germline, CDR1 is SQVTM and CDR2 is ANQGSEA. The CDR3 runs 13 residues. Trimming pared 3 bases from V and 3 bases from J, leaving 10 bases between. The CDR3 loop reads CSVDIPGTDTQYF. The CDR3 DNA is TGCAGCGTTGATATTCCGGGGACAGATACGCAGTATTTT.

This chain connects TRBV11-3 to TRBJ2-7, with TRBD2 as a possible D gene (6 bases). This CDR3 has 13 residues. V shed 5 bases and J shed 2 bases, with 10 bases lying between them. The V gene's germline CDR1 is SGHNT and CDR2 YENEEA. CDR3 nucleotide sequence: TGTGCCAGCAGCCCGCGGGACCCCTACGAGCAGTACTTC. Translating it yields CASSPRDPYEQYF.

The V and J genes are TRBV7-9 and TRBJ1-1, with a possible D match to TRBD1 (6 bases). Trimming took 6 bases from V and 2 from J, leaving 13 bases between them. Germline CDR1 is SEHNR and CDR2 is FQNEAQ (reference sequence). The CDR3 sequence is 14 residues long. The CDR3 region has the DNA TGTGCCAGCAGTCTACAGGGATCCAACACTGAAGCTTTCTTT. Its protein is CASSLQGSNTEAFF.

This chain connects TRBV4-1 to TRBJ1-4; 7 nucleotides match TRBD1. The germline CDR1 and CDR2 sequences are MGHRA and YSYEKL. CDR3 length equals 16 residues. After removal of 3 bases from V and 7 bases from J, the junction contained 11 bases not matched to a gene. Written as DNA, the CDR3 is TGCGCCAGCAGCCAGAGTGTAGGGGGCGTAGGTGAAAAACTGTTTTTT. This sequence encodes CASSQSVGGVGEKLFF.

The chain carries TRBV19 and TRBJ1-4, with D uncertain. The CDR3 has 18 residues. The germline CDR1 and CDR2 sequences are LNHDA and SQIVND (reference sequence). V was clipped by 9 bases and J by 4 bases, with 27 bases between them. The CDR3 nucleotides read TGTGCCAGCAGTTCCCGTTTCCCAACCAGGAACCGTAATGAAAAACTGTTTTTT. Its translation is CASSSRFPTRNRNEKLFF.